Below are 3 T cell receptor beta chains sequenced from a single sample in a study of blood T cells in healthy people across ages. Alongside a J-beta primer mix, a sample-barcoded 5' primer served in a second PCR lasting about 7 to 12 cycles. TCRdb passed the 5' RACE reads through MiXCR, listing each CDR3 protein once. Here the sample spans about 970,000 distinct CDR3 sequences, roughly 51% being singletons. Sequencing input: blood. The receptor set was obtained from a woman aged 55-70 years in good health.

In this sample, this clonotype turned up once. CDR3 bases: TGTGCCAGCAGCTCCCCCGGGACAGTCTACGAGCAGTACTTC. Translating gives CASSSPGTVYEQYF. This chain links TRBV7-9 with TRBJ2-4, with 7 nucleotides matching TRBD1. The better agreement between TRBJ2-7 and the DNA end casts doubt on the J call. The CDR3 extends over 14 amino acids. The germline V gene has CDR1 SEHNR and CDR2 FQNEAQ (reference sequence).

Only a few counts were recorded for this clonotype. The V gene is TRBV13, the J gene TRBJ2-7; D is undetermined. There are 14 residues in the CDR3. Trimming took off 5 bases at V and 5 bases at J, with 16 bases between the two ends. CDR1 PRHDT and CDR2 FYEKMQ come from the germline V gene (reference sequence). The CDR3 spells CASSKSDRPHEQYF. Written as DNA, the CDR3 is TGTGCCAGCAGCAAATCAGACCGTCCCCACGAGCAGTACTTC.

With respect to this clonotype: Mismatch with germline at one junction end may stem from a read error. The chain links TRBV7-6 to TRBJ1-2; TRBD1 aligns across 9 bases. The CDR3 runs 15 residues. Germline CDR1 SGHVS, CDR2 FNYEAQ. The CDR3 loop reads CASNLSATGGYGYTF. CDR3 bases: TGTGCCAGCAACTTAAGCGCGACAGGGGGCTATGGCTACACCTTC.